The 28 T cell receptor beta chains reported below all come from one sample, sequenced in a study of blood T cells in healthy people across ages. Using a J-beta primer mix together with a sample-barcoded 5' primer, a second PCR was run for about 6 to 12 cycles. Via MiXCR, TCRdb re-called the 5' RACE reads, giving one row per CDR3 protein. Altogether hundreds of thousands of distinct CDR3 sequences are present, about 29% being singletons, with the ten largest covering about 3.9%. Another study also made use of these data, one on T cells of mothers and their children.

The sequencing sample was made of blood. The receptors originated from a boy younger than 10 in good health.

This chain's CDR3 is CASAWNAGQFF. In DNA, the CDR3 is TGTGCCAGCGCTTGGAATGCAGGGCAGTTCTTC. V gene TRBV12-3 or TRBV12-4 combines with J gene TRBJ2-5; the D is unclear. The J call may be wrong; the DNA end is better matched by TRBJ2-1. This CDR3 spans 11 amino acids.

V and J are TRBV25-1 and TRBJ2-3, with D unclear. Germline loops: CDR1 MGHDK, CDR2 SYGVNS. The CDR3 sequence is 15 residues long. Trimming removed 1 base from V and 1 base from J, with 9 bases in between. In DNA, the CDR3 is TGTGCCAGCAGTGAATTCGGTCAGGGCACAGATACGCAGTATTTT. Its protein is CASSEFGQGTDTQYF.

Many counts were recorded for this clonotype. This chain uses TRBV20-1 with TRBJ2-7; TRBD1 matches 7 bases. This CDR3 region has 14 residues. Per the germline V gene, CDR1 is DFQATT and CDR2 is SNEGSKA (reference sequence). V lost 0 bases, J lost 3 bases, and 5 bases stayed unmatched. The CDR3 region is CSARDGTVDYEQYF. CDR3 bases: TGCAGTGCTAGAGACGGGACAGTTGACTACGAGCAGTACTTC.

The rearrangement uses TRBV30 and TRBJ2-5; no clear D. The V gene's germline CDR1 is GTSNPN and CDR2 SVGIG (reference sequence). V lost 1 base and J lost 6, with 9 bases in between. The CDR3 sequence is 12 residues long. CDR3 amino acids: CAWSEGGKTQYF. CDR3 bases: TGTGCCTGGAGTGAGGGTGGGAAGACCCAGTACTTC.

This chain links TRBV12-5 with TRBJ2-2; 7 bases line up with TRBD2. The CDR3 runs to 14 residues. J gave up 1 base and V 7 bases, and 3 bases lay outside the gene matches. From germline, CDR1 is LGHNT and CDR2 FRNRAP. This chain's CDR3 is CASAERENTGELFF. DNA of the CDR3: TGTGCTAGTGCGGAGCGGGAGAACACCGGGGAGCTGTTTTTT.

The CDR3 bases are TGTGCCAGCAGCACGAATCGGAGAGAGACCCAGTACTTC. This encodes CASSTNRRETQYF. The rearrangement links TRBV7-2 to TRBJ2-5; D is ambiguous. This CDR3 has 13 residues. V lost 5 bases and J lost 4, with 11 bases in between. CDR1 and CDR2 (germline): SGHTA, FQGNSA.

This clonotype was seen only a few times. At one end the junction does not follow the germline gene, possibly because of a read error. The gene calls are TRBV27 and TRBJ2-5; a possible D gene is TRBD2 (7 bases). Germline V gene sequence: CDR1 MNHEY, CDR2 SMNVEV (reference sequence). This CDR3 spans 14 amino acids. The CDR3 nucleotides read TGTGCCGGCAGTCCAACAGGGAGGGGAGAGACCCAGTACTTC. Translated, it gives CAGSPTGRGETQYF.

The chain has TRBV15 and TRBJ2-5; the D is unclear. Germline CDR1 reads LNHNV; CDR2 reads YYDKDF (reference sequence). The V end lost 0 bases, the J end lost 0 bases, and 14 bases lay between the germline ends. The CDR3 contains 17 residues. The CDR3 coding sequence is TGTGCCACCAGCAGAGATCGGCAACAGCCGTACCAAGAGACCCAGTACTTC. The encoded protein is CATSRDRQQPYQETQYF.

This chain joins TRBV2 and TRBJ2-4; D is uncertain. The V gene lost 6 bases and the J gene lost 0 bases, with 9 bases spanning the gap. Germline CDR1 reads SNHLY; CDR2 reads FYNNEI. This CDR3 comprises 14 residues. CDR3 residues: CASRERVAKNIQYF. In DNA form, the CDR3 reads TGTGCCAGCAGGGAAAGGGTAGCCAAAAACATTCAGTACTTC. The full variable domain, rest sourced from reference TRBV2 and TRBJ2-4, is EPEVTQTPSHQVTQMGQEVILRCVPISNHLYFYWYRQILGQKVEFLVSFYNNEISEKSEIFDDQFSVERPDGSNFTLKIRSTKLEDSAMYFCASRERVAKNIQYFGAGTRLSVL.

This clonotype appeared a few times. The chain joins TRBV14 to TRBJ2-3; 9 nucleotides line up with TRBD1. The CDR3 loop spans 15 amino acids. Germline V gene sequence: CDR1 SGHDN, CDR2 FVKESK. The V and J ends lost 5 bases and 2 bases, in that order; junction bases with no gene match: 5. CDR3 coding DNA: TGTGCCAGCAGCTCGACAGGGGGAAACACAGATACGCAGTATTTT. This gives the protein CASSSTGGNTDTQYF.

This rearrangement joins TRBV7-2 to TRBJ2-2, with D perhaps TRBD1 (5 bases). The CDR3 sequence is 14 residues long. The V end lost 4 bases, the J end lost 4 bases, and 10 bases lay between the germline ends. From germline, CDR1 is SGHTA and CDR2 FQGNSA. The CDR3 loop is CASSSYRRTGELFF. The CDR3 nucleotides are TGTGCCAGCAGCTCCTACAGGCGCACCGGGGAGCTGTTTTTT.

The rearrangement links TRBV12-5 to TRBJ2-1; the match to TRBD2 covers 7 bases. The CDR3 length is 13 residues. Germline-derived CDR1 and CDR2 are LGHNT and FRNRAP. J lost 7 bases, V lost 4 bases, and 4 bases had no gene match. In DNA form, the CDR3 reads TGTGCTAGTGGTTCGGAACTAGCGAATGAGCAGTTCTTC. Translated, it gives CASGSELANEQFF.

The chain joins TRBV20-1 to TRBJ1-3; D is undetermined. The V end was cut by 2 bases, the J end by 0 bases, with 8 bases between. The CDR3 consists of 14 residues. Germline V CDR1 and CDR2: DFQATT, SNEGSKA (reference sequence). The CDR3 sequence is CSARPGSSGNTIYF. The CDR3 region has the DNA TGCAGTGCTAGACCGGGATCCTCTGGAAACACCATATATTTT.

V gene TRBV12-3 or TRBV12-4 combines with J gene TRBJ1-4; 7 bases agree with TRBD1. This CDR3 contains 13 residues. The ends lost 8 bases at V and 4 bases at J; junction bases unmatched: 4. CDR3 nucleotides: TGTGCCAGCTGGGACAGTATTAATGAAAAACTGTTTTTT. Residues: CASWDSINEKLFF.

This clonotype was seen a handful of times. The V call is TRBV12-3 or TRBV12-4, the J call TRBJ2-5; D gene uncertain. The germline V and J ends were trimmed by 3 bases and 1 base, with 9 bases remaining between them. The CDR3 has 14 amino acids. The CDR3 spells CASSFRNGQETQYF. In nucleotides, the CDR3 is TGTGCCAGCAGTTTTCGGAACGGCCAAGAGACCCAGTACTTC.

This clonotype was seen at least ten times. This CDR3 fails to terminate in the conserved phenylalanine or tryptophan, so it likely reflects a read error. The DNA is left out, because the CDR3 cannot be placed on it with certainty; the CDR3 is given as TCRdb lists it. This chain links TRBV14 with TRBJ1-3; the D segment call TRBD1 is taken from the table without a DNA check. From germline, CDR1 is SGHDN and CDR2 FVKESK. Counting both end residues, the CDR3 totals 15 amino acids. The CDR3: CASSQDLWSPKGWGL.

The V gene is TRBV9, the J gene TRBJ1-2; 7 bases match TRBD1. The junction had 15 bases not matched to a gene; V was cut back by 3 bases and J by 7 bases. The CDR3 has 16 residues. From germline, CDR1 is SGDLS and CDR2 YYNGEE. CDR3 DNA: TGTGCCAGCAGCGCCTATGGAGAGGGGGCCGTGAGTGGCTACACCTTC. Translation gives CASSAYGEGAVSGYTF.

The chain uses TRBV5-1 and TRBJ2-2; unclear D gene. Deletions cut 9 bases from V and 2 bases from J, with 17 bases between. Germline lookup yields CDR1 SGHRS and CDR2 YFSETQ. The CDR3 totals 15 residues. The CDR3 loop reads CATRWAPENTGELFF. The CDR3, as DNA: TGCGCCACCCGGTGGGCACCGGAAAACACCGGGGAGCTGTTTTTT.

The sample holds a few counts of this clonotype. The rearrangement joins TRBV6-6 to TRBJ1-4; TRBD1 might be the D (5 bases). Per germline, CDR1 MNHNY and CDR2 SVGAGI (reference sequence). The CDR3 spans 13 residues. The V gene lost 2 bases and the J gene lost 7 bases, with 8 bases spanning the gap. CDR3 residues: CASSYAGLEKLFF. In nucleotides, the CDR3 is TGTGCCAGCAGTTACGCGGGGCTTGAAAAACTGTTTTTT.

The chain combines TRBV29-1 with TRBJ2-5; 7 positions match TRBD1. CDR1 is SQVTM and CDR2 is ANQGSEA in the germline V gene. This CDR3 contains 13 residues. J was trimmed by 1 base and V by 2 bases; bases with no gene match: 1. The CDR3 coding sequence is TGCAGCGTTGAAAGGGACAGCCAAGAGACCCAGTACTTC. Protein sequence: CSVERDSQETQYF.

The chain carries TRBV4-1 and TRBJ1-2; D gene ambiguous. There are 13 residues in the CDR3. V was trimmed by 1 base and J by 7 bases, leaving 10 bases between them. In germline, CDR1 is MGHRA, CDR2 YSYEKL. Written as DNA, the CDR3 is TGCGCCAGCAGCCAAGTTCCCCAAAGTGGCTACACCTTC. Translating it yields CASSQVPQSGYTF.

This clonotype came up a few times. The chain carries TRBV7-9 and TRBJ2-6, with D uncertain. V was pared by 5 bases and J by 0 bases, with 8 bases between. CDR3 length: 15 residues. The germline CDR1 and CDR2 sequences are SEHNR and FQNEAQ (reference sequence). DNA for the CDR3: TGTGCCAGCAGCCCCATCCTCTCTGGGGCCAACGTCCTGACTTTC. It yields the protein CASSPILSGANVLTF. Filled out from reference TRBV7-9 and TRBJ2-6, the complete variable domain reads DTGVSQNPRHKITKRGQNVTFRCDPISEHNRLYWYRQTLGQGPEFLTYFQNEAQLEKSRLLSDRFSAERPKGSFSTLEIQRTEQGDSAMYLCASSPILSGANVLTFGAGSRLTVL.

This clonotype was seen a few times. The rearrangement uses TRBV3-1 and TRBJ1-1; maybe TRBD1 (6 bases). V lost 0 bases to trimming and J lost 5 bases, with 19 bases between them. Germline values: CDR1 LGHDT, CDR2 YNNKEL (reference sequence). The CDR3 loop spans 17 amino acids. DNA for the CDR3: TGTGCCAGCAGCCAAGATTTGGGGGGGCGGCTCCTTACTGAAGCTTTCTTT. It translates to CASSQDLGGRLLTEAFF.

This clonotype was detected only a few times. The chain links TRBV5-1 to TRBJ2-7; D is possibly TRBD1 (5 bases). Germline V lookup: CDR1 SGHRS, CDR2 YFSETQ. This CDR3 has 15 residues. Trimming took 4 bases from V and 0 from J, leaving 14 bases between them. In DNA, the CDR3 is TGCGCCAGCAGCCTTACAGGACGGAGCTCCTACGAGCAGTACTTC. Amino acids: CASSLTGRSSYEQYF.

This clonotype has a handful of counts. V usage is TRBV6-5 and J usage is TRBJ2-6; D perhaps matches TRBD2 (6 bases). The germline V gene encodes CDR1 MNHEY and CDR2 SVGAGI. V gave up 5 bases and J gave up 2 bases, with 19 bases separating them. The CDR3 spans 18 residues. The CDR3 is CASSTTSPFGTGANVLTF. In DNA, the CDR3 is TGTGCCAGCAGTACTACTAGCCCTTTTGGGACTGGGGCCAACGTCCTGACTTTC.

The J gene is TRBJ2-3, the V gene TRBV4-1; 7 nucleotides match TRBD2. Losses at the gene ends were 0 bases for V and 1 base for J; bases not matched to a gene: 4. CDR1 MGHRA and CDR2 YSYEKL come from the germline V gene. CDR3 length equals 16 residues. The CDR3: CASSQDRLAGTDTQYF. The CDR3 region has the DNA TGCGCCAGCAGCCAAGATCGGCTAGCGGGCACAGATACGCAGTATTTT.

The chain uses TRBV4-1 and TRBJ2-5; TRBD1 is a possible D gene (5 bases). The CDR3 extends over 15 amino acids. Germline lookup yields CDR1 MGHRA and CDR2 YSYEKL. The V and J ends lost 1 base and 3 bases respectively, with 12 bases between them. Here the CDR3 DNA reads TGCGCCAGCAGCCAAGCGGGCAGGGTGGAAGAGACCCAGTACTTC. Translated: CASSQAGRVEETQYF.

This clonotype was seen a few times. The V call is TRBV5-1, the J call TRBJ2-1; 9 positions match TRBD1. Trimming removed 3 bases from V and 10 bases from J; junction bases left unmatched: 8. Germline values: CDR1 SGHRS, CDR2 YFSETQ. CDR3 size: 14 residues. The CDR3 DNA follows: TGCGCCAGCAGCTGGATTACAGGGGGCGCCGAGCAGTTCTTC. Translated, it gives CASSWITGGAEQFF.